This TCR beta chain was documented in a study of vaccination effects on CD4 cells after COVID-19 (dated by TCRdb to 2021 to 2024). Broadly, across the study: Across the study, the median time from the second dose to post-vaccine sampling was 72 days (range 14 to 241). Altogether, 10 COVID-19 convalescent patients and a few SARS-CoV-2-naive healthy vaccine recipients made up the full study. SARS-CoV-2 spike-specific CD4+ TCR repertoires from before and after mRNA vaccination were compared in COVID-19 convalescent patients and in infection-naive vaccine recipients. In the study, cultures from other donors were sequenced using the Oncomine TCR Beta short-read assay on an Illumina iSeq 100.

In the ViraFEST assay, PBMC were stimulated with viral peptide pools, and antigen-specific CD4+ T cell clonotypes were then identified by expansion using TCR sequencing. After around 11 days of culture, CD4+ T cells were isolated with the EasySep CD4+ T cell isolation kit. Two doses of either the BNT162b2 or the mRNA-1273 mRNA SARS-CoV-2 vaccine were administered to participants. Negative nucleocapsid antibody results before and after vaccination confirmed that the healthy vaccine recipients had no prior SARS-CoV-2 infection. Some 1.9 million PBMC per well were cultured with about 9.6 ug/ml peptides in IMDM containing approximately 4.5% human AB serum, approximately 9.1 IU/ml IL-2 and gentamicin. Half of the culture medium was replaced with fresh IL-2-containing medium on days 3 and 7. Unless otherwise noted, each peptide stimulation condition was cultured in triplicate wells. Using Ficoll-Paque Plus gradient centrifugation, PBMC were separated from whole blood and then either used fresh or cryopreserved at -140C. Overlapping peptide pools spanned the spike proteins of SARS-CoV-2 and the common cold coronaviruses HCoV-NL63, HCoV-OC43 and HCoV-229E. Genomic DNA was extracted from cultured CD4+ T cells with the QIAamp micro DNA kit.

Worth noting for this clone: Its antigen is unknown. Base qualities were left out, and no much larger clone turns up one base away.

Broader findings and caveats from the paper: Among healthy vaccine recipients, nearly all vaccine-induced clones were SARS-CoV-2 mono-reactive, and just 1 of 255 was cross-reactive with common cold coronaviruses. Limitations of the study were the small number of convalescent patients and the absence of early post-infection timepoints. At late post-vaccination timepoints, both infection-induced and vaccine-induced clones showed marked clonal contraction, consistent with waning T cell responses.

The CDR3 measures 15 amino acids from cysteine to phenylalanine. This entry keeps only the CDR3 DNA: 45 bases, framed from base 1. The germline V gene yields KGHSH for CDR1 and LQKENI for CDR2. The junction carries 16 bases between V and J, which are trimmed by 3 bases and 10 bases respectively. Libraries came from the immunoSEQ multiplex PCR assay. DNA from the CD4+ T cells that had been cultured and isolated underwent TCR beta CDR3 sequencing. As for the original processing: Non-productive TCR sequences were removed and reads were trimmed to the CDR3 region, keeping CDR3s of at least 7 amino acids. The MANAFEST web app was used to identify antigen-specific clonotypes by comparing expansion in peptide wells with expansion in reference cultures. To be called positive, a clone needed expansion at FDR<0.05 compared with the reference and with all other wells, an odds ratio greater than 5, and a frequency greater than 0.1% in two replicate wells. A clonotype was called cross-reactive if it was significantly expanded both in SARS-CoV-2 spike wells and in at least one common cold coronavirus spike condition. CDR3 similarity was assessed by Levenshtein distance with the stringdist R package, and unrooted trees were built with ape in R 3.6.1. TCRdb obtained this table from immuneACCESS and retained in-frame rearrangements with V and J assigned. These tables miss some clones; where compared with another copy, unresolved V genes account for less than half of the shortfall, and the remainder is unexplained. D and trimming were read from the DNA, whereas the V and J calls and clone size are those reported in that table. For this sample there are about 28,000 clones; over 55% appear just once. Approximately 9.1% of the sample goes to the ten largest clones.

This receptor was taken from a human donor who received a COVID-19 vaccine. Recombination connected TRBV18 to TRBJ1-6; the D region possibly corresponds to TRBD1 (5 bases align). Sequenced here: CD4+ T cells from PBMCs cultured with HCoV-NL63 spike peptides, sampled after COVID-19 vaccination. Interpreted using the paper, the cell subset or site label stands for: HCoV-NL63 spike overlapping peptide pool stimulation. The nucleotide sequence is TGTGCCAGCTCACCCAATCCCCCAGGGTCCTCACCCCTCCACTTT. This sequence encodes CASSPNPPGSSPLHF.